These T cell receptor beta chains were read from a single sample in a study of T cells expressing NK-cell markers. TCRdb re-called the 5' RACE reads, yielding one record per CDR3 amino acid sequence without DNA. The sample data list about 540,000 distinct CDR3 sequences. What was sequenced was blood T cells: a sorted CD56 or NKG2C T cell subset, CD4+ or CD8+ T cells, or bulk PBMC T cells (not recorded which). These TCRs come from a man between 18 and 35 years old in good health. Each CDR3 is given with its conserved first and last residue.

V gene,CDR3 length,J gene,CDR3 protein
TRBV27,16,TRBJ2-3,CASSLRRGRGTDTQYF
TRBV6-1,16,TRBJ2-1,CASSRHRVSSYNEQFF
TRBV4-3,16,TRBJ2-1,CASSQSTEGLNQEQFF
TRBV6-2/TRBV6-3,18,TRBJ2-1,CASSYSRAGVSQDNEQFF
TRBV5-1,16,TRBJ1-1,CASSGWTGVVSTEAFF
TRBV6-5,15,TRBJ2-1,CASSYGRGSYNEQFF
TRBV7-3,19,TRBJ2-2,CASSSLPDPLAVNTGELFF
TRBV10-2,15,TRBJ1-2,CASSEEETGNYGYTF
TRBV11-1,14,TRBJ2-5,CASSSGGSRETQYF
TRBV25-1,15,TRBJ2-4,CASSGQGGAKNIQYF
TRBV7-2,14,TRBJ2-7,CASQAGLELYEQYF
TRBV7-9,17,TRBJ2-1,CASSSKLSGYSYNEQFF
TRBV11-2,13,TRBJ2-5,CASSTTAEETQYF
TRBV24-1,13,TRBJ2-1,CATFWTGDNEQFF
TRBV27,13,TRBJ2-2,CASSLWPTGELFF
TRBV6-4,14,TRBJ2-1,CASSDPGLTNEQFF
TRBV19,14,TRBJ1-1,CASSNRQSNTEAFF
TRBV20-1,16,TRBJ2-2,CSASRPSGLVAGELFF
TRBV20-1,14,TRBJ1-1,CSARTARPDTEAFF
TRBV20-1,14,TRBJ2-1,CSARNRVSSNEQFF
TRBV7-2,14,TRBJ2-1,CASSRGDRGDEQFF
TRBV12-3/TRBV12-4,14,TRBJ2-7,CASRTAGGFNEQYF
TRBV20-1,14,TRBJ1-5,CSARTGMGNQPQHF
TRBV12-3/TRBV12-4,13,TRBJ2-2,CASSSAYGGELFF
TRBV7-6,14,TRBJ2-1,CASTQGVPPNEQFF
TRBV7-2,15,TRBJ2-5,CASSRISGSMETQYF
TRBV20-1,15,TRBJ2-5,CSARDGGGIQETQYF